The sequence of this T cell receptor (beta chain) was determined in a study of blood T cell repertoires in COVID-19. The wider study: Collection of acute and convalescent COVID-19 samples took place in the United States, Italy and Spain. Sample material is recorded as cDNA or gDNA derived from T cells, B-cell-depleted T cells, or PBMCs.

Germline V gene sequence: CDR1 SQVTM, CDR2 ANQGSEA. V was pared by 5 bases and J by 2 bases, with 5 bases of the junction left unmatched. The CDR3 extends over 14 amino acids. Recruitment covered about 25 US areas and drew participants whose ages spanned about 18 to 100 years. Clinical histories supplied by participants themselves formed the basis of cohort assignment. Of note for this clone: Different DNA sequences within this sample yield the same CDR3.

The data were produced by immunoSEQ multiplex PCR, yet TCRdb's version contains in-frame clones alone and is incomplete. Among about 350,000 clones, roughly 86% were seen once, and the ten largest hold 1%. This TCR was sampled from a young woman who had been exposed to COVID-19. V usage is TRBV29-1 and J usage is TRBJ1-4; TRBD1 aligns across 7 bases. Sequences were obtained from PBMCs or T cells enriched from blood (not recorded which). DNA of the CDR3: TGCAGCGTTCCTACAGGGGCCACTAATGAAAAACTGTTTTTT. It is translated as CSVPTGATNEKLFF.